This T cell receptor beta chain was captured by sequencing in a study of blood T cell repertoires in COVID-19. As originally analysed: Amplified reference gene primers provided the basis for estimating nucleated cell counts. Sequencing was performed with immunoSEQ multiplex PCR; in TCRdb, only in-frame clones are kept and a portion is missing. The DNA was the basis for D and trimming; V, J and clone size are from that table. This sample has roughly 92,000 clones, with about 89% found just once. Germline V CDR1 and CDR2: MNHEY, SVGAGI. Trimming took 0 bases from V and 7 from J; bases not matched to a gene: 2. This CDR3 region has 13 residues. In its sample, this clone was seen once.

This TCR derives from a man in his fifties or sixties with acute or convalescent COVID-19. The chain recombines TRBV6-5 with TRBJ1-2; 7 nucleotides agree with TRBD1. The sequencing input was peripheral blood. The CDR3 reads CASSYSDRAGYTF. For the CDR3, the DNA is TGTGCCAGCAGTTACTCCGACAGGGCTGGCTACACCTTC.